This T cell receptor beta chain was recovered during a study of early T cells in non-severe SARS-CoV-2 infection. Study details: Sequenced material consisted of bulk RNA (from unsorted whole blood), and chains were unpaired. The study's findings and limits: A preference for anti-spike CD8 responses marked VDJdb matching, which missed private and CD4 specificities.

J gave up 4 bases and V 4 bases, and 3 bases lay outside the gene matches. CDR3 length: 14 amino acids. Germline V gives CDR1 SQVTM, CDR2 ANQGSEA. Molecules of cDNA were individually given unique molecular identifiers that were attached to them. From the 5' RACE reads, TCRdb called clonotypes with MiXCR, one entry per CDR3 protein. Of 85,000 to 120,000 distinct CDR3 sequences in the sample, about an eighth were seen once. Concerning this clonotype: What it binds is unknown.

This rearrangement joins TRBV29-1 to TRBJ2-3; 12 nucleotides agree with TRBD2. Sequencing input: whole blood. The sequence came from an adult who was a healthcare worker with PCR-confirmed SARS-CoV-2 infection or an uninfected control (not recorded which). CDR3: CSVGLAGVADTQYF. CDR3 DNA: TGCAGCGTTGGACTAGCGGGAGTGGCAGATACGCAGTATTTT.